Presented here are 3 T cell receptor beta chains from one specimen sequenced in a study of cytomegalovirus exposure and HLA in healthy donors. The PCR ran on 60 Vbeta and 13 Jbeta primers. Only in-frame clones appear in the TCRdb table, and some are missing; sequencing was by immunoSEQ multiplex PCR. The repertoire has about 94,000 clones, around four fifths of them found once; the top ten carry around 1.5%. The source material was PBMCs. The origin of the receptors is a male donor in good health and CMV-seronegative.

V and J are TRBV6-1 and TRBJ2-3; perhaps TRBD2 as D (6 bases). This CDR3 is built from 16 residues. Deletions cut 3 bases from V and 1 base from J, with 14 bases between. Germline loops: CDR1 MNHNS, CDR2 SASEGT. CDR3 amino acids: CASSDTGGGRTDTQYF. The CDR3 nucleotides read TGTGCCAGCAGTGATACCGGGGGAGGTCGCACAGATACGCAGTATTTT.

The chain recombines TRBV7-2 with TRBJ2-7; the match to TRBD1 covers 9 bases. This CDR3 is 14 amino acids long. Unmatched junction bases numbered 6, after V lost 3 bases and J lost 6 bases. Germline CDR1 is SGHTA and CDR2 is FQGNSA. The DNA for the CDR3 is TGTGCCAGCAGCTTTGACAGGGGGTCAGGCGAGCAGTACTTC. It is translated as CASSFDRGSGEQYF. Full variable domain (missing parts from reference TRBV7-2 and TRBJ2-7): GAGVSQSPSNKVTEKGKDVELRCDPISGHTALYWYRQSLGQGLEFLIYFQGNSAPDKSGLPSDRFSAERTGGSVSTLTIQRTQQEDSAVYLCASSFDRGSGEQYFGPGTRLTVT.

The chain has TRBV5-1 and TRBJ1-2, with 9 nucleotides matching TRBD1. V trimming: 5 bases; J trimming: 1 base; junction bases outside the gene matches: 6. Germline V CDR1 and CDR2: SGHRS, YFSETQ. The CDR3 length is 15 residues. This CDR3 reads CASRPGQGDNYGYTF. CDR3 DNA: TGCGCCAGCAGACCGGGACAGGGAGATAACTATGGCTACACCTTC. Complete variable domain (other parts from reference TRBV5-1 and TRBJ1-2): KAGVTQTPRYLIKTRGQQVTLSCSPISGHRSVSWYQQTPGQGLQFLFEYFSETQRNKGNFPGRFSGRQFSNSRSEMNVSTLELGDSALYLCASRPGQGDNYGYTFGSGTRLTVV.